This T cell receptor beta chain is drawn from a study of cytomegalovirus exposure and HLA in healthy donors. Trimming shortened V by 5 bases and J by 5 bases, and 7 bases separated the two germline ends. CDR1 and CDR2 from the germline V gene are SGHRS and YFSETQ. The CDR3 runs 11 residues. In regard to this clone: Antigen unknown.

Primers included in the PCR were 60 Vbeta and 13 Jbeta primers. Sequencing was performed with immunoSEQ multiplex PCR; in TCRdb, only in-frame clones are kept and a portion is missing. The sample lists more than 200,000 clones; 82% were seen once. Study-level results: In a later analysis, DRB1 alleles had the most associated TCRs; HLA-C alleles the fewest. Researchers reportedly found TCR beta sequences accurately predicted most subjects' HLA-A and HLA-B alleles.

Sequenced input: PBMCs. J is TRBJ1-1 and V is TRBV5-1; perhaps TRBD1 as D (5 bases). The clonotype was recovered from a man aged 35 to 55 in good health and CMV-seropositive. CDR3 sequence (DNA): TGCGCCAGCAGAGGGGTTACTGAAGCTTTCTTT. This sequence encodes CASRGVTEAFF. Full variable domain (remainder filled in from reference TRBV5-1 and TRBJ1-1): KAGVTQTPRYLIKTRGQQVTLSCSPISGHRSVSWYQQTPGQGLQFLFEYFSETQRNKGNFPGRFSGRQFSNSRSEMNVSTLELGDSALYLCASRGVTEAFFGQGTRLTVV.